This TCR beta chain was obtained from a study of post-analysis software for immune sequencing data. Whole-study findings and limits: Strong co-clustering by F measure linked samples that shared a preparation batch. A handful of TRBV segments occurring more often in patients than controls included TRBV5-6, TRBV5-1 and TRBV20-1.

TCR beta cDNA libraries included unique molecular identifiers. TCRdb called the PCR reads again in MiXCR, with one record for every CDR3 protein. The top ten clones hold around 1.7% of a sample with 550,000 to 700,000 distinct CDR3 sequences, 44% of them seen once. With V trimmed by 3 bases and J by 1 base, 14 bases remained unmatched. This CDR3 has 18 amino acids. The germline CDR1 and CDR2 sequences are LGHDT and YNNKEL (reference sequence). At least ten counts were recorded for this clonotype. Its antigen is unknown. This rearrangement joins TRBV3-1 to TRBJ2-7, with 8 bases aligning to TRBD2. Sequenced input: blood. The source of this sequence is a girl aged 5-17 years with multiple sclerosis. Written as DNA, the CDR3 is TGTGCCAGCAGCCATCCCGACTCGGGAGGGCCCGGATCCTACGAGCAGTACTTC. This sequence encodes CASSHPDSGGPGSYEQYF.